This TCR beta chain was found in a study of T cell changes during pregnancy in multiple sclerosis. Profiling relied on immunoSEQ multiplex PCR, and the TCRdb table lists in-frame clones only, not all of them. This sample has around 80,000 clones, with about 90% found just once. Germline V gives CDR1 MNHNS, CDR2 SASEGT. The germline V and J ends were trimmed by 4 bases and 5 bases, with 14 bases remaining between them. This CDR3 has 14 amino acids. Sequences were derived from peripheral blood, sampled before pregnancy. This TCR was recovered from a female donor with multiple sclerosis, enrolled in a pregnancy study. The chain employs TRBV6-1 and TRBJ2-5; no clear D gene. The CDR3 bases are TGTGCCAGCAGTGTTGACACCCTAAGGGAGACCCAGTACTTC. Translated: CASSVDTLRETQYF.